The clone carrying this TCR beta chain has just one count. Germline V gene sequence: CDR1 MNHEY, CDR2 SVGAGI. The CDR3 is made up of 16 amino acids. With V trimmed by 4 bases and J by 4 bases, 8 bases remained unmatched. The data are from a study of blood T cell repertoires in COVID-19. Study overall: T cells, B-cell-depleted T cells, or PBMCs provided the cDNA or gDNA that served as material.

How the authors handled the data: Amplification from reference gene primers served as the basis for estimated nucleated cell counts. TCRdb's copy holds only in-frame clones and misses some; the assay was immunoSEQ multiplex PCR. From that table come the V and J calls and clone size; the DNA was used to work out D and trimming. Among approximately 230,000 clones listed, more than 75% were seen once. Membership in each cohort depended on participant-reported clinical history. Recovered status applied to Cohort 3 donors who had two consecutive negative PCRs. It also applied to those with clearance or with symptom resolution.

This sequence was found in a man between 18 and 29 years old who had recovered from COVID-19. Sequenced: PBMCs or T cells enriched from blood (not recorded which). J is TRBJ1-1 and V is TRBV6-5, with 11 bases aligning to TRBD1. The CDR3 nucleotides read TGTGCCAGCAGTTCAAATTCCGGGACAGGGGGCACTGAAGCTTTCTTT. Protein: CASSSNSGTGGTEAFF.